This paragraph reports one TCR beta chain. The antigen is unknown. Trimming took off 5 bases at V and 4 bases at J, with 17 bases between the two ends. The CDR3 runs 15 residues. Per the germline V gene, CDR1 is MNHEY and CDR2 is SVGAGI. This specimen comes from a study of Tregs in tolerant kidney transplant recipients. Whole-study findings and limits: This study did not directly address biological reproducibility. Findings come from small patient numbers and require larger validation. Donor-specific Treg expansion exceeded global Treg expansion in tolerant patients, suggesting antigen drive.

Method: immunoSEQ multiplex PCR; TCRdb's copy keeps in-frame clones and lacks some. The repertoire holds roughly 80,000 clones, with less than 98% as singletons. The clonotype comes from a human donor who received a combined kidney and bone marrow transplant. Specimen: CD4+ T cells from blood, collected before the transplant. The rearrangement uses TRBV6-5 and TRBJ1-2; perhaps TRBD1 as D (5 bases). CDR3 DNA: TGTGCCAGCAGTGGGACCAGGGACTTCACCTATGGCTACACCTTC. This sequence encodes CASSGTRDFTYGYTF.